A single sample gave rise to the 26 T cell receptor beta chains below, sequenced in a study of cytomegalovirus exposure and HLA in healthy donors. Primers for the PCR totalled 60 Vbeta and 13 Jbeta. This table comes from immunoSEQ multiplex PCR, and its TCRdb copy is limited to in-frame clones, with some not included. The table lists around 250,000 clones, roughly 91% of them singletons. The sample consisted of PBMCs. Every receptor here comes from a girl aged 2-10 years in good health and CMV-seronegative.

A single count supports this clone. V usage is TRBV7-9 and J usage is TRBJ2-5; 7 nucleotides match TRBD2. The CDR3 is made up of 16 amino acids. V was clipped by 1 base and J by 5 bases; unmatched bases: 10. The V gene's germline CDR1 is SEHNR and CDR2 FQNEAQ (reference sequence). The CDR3 here is CASSLGRGTGMETQYF. The CDR3 nucleotides read TGTGCCAGCAGCTTAGGGCGGGGGACGGGTATGGAGACCCAGTACTTC.

This CDR3 is CASSFSISGSEQYF. CDR3 nucleotide sequence: TGTGCCAGTAGTTTCTCGATCAGCGGGAGCGAGCAGTACTTC. The rearrangement joins TRBV19 to TRBJ2-7, with TRBD2 identical over 8 bases. The CDR3 loop spans 14 amino acids. Germline V gene sequence: CDR1 LNHDA, CDR2 SQIVND (reference sequence). With 5 bases clipped from V and 6 bases from J, the junction kept 9 bases outside the gene matches.

This chain joins TRBV10-2 and TRBJ2-3; D not certain. Germline-derived CDR1 and CDR2 are WSHSY and SAAADI. The V gene lost 2 bases and the J gene lost 4 bases, with 7 bases spanning the gap. The CDR3 has 13 residues. The CDR3: CASSEIIPDTQYF. The CDR3 DNA sequence: TGCGCCAGCAGTGAGATAATTCCAGATACGCAGTATTTT.

The rearrangement links TRBV27 to TRBJ1-1; possible D gene TRBD1, 6 bases. Germline V gives CDR1 MNHEY, CDR2 SMNVEV (reference sequence). Trimming took off 2 bases at V and 4 bases at J, with 8 bases between the two ends. The CDR3 contains 13 residues. The chain's CDR3 is CASSLIRGTEAFF. The CDR3 DNA sequence: TGTGCCAGCAGTTTAATCAGGGGCACTGAAGCTTTCTTT.

The V and J genes are TRBV12-2 and TRBJ2-3; TRBD2, the table's D call, lacks a check against the DNA. TRBV12-2 is noted as a pseudogene. The CDR3 covers 19 residues. Written as DNA, the CDR3 is TGTGCAAGTCGCTTAAGTAGTTACGGACTAGCGGGTCCCGGAGATACGCAGTATTTT. This gives the protein CASRLSSYGLAGPGDTQYF.

This chain connects TRBV27 to TRBJ2-3; TRBD2 is a possible D gene (6 bases). CDR3 size: 16 residues. The germline gives CDR1 MNHEY, CDR2 SMNVEV (reference sequence). Trimming stripped 5 bases from V and 0 bases from J, with 15 bases between. The CDR3 DNA is TGTGCCAGCAGTCCCCTCTCTAGCGTTAGCACAGATACGCAGTATTTT. Encoded protein: CASSPLSSVSTDTQYF.

V and J are TRBV19 and TRBJ1-2; D unclear. CDR3 size: 13 residues. The ends were cut back, 3 bases at V and 2 bases at J, with 7 bases in the middle. The germline V gene has CDR1 LNHDA and CDR2 SQIVND (reference sequence). The CDR3 loop is CASSMEQNYGYTF. CDR3 sequence (DNA): TGTGCCAGTAGTATGGAACAGAACTATGGCTACACCTTC.

J is TRBJ2-7 and V is TRBV6-5; no clear D gene. V gave up 2 bases and J gave up 3 bases, with 14 bases separating them. Germline CDR1 and CDR2: MNHEY and SVGAGI. The CDR3 consists of 15 residues. Here the CDR3 DNA reads TGTGCCAGCAGTTACCGCCAAAACATTAACTACGAGCAGTACTTC. Translating gives CASSYRQNINYEQYF.

V and J are TRBV13 and TRBJ2-7, with 7 bases that match TRBD2. From germline, CDR1 is PRHDT and CDR2 FYEKMQ (reference sequence). V trimming: 4 bases; J trimming: 7 bases; junction bases outside the gene matches: 4. CDR3 size: 12 residues. The CDR3 loop reads CASSSGLDEQYF. Here the CDR3 DNA reads TGTGCCAGCAGCTCCGGACTAGATGAGCAGTACTTC.

The J gene is TRBJ2-1, the V gene TRBV15; 8 nucleotides match TRBD2. Per the germline V gene, CDR1 is LNHNV and CDR2 is YYDKDF (reference sequence). The CDR3 has 14 residues. J lost 8 bases, V lost 1 base, and 4 bases had no gene match. The CDR3 region is CATSRVAGKDEQFF. The DNA for the CDR3 is TGTGCCACCAGCAGAGTAGCGGGAAAGGATGAGCAGTTCTTC. The full variable domain, completed using reference TRBV15 and TRBJ2-1, is DAMVIQNPRYQVTQFGKPVTLSCSQTLNHNVMYWYQQKSSQAPKLLFHYYDKDFNNEADTPDNFQSRRPNTSFCFLDIRSPGLGDTAMYLCATSRVAGKDEQFFGPGTRLTVL.

The chain couples TRBV28 to TRBJ1-1; 9 nucleotides agree with TRBD1. The V gene end was trimmed by 6 bases and the J gene end by 4 bases; junction bases not matched to a gene: 9. The CDR3 runs 15 residues. Germline V gene lookup returns CDR1 MDHEN and CDR2 SYDVKM. In DNA, the CDR3 is TGTGCCAGCAGGGATCCCGGGACAGGGATCACTGAAGCTTTCTTT. Translated, it gives CASRDPGTGITEAFF.

The chain links TRBV9 to TRBJ1-2; D gene unclear. Trimming cost V 1 base and J 4 bases, with 14 bases left between them. CDR3 length: 15 amino acids. Germline lookup yields CDR1 SGDLS and CDR2 YYNGEE. Written as DNA, the CDR3 is TGTGCCAGCAGCGTAAGTGGCGCAGAGGGCTATGGCTACACCTTC. This encodes CASSVSGAEGYGYTF.

The table lists this clone with a count of one. This chain links TRBV19 with TRBJ1-1; D perhaps matches TRBD1 (5 bases). CDR1 and CDR2 (germline): LNHDA, SQIVND (reference sequence). V was shortened by 5 bases and J by 1 base, with 11 bases between the two germline ends. The CDR3 sequence is 14 residues long. This CDR3 is CASSARQRNTEAFF. For the CDR3, the DNA is TGTGCCAGTAGTGCCCGACAGAGGAACACTGAAGCTTTCTTT.

This chain joins TRBV9 and TRBJ2-7; 11 bases match TRBD2. Germline CDR1 is SGDLS and CDR2 is YYNGEE. This CDR3 is 15 amino acids long. The junction had 11 bases not matched to a gene; V was cut back by 6 bases and J by 6 bases. The CDR3 DNA reads as TGTGCCAGCAACGGCGGGACTAGCGGACATTCCGAGCAGTACTTC. This gives the protein CASNGGTSGHSEQYF. Full variable domain (rest looked up from reference TRBV9 and TRBJ2-7): DSGVTQTPKHLITATGQRVTLRCSPRSGDLSVYWYQQSLDQGLQFLIQYYNGEERAKGNILERFSAQQFPDLHSELNLSSLELGDSALYFCASNGGTSGHSEQYFGPGTRLTVT.

This chain joins TRBV18 and TRBJ1-2, with 7 nucleotides matching TRBD1. This CDR3 spans 17 amino acids. Losses at the gene ends were 3 bases for V and 0 bases for J; bases not matched to a gene: 10. Germline V gene lookup returns CDR1 KGHSH and CDR2 LQKENI. In nucleotides, the CDR3 is TGTGCCAGCTCACCGAAGAAGGACAGGTCGACTAACTATGGCTACACCTTC. This translates into CASSPKKDRSTNYGYTF.

The chain recombines TRBV30 with TRBJ2-1, with D possibly being TRBD2 (6 bases). Looked up from germline, CDR1 is GTSNPN and CDR2 is SVGIG (reference sequence). This CDR3 is 12 amino acids long. V lost 3 bases to trimming and J lost 7 bases, with 10 bases between them. CDR3 residues: CAWSTSRNEQFF. In DNA form, the CDR3 reads TGTGCCTGGAGCACTAGCAGAAATGAGCAGTTCTTC. The full variable domain, in which reference TRBV30 and TRBJ2-1 provide the parts outside the CDR3, is SQTIHQWPATLVQPVGSPLSLECTVEGTSNPNLYWYRQAAGRGLQLLFYSVGIGQISSEVPQNLSASRPQDRQFILSSKKLLLSDSGFYLCAWSTSRNEQFFGPGTRLTVL.

The chain has TRBV20-1 and TRBJ2-5; D is uncertain. The CDR3 contains 10 residues. Germline V gene lookup returns CDR1 DFQATT and CDR2 SNEGSKA (reference sequence). V dropped 4 bases and J dropped 3 bases, with 3 bases sitting between them. CDR3 nucleotides: TGCAGTGCTATTAAAGAGACCCAGTACTTC. It yields the protein CSAIKETQYF.

The rearrangement links TRBV21-1 to TRBJ1-4; TRBD1 is the table's D call, not checked against the DNA. TRBV21-1 is a listed pseudogene. CDR3 length equals 14 residues. The CDR3 sequence is CASSTRGRCEKLFF. The CDR3 DNA reads TGTGCCAGCAGCACCAGGGGGCGATGTGAAAAACTGTTTTTT.

The V and J genes are TRBV7-3 and TRBJ2-1; 9 bases map to TRBD2. Germline V gene lookup returns CDR1 SGHTA and CDR2 FQGTGA. CDR3 length equals 16 residues. Trimming cost V 5 bases and J 6 bases; bases outside gene matches: 11. The CDR3 spells CASSQSGAGGGNEQFF. Written as DNA, the CDR3 is TGTGCCAGCAGCCAGTCTGGAGCGGGGGGAGGCAATGAGCAGTTCTTC. Supplemented by reference TRBV7-3 and TRBJ2-1, the full variable domain reads GAGVSQTPSNKVTEKGKYVELRCDPISGHTALYWYRQSLGQGPEFLIYFQGTGAADDSGLPNDRFFAVRPEGSVSTLKIQRTERGDSAVYLCASSQSGAGGGNEQFFGPGTRLTVL.

This sequence joins TRBV6-5 and TRBJ1-5; 7 nucleotides align to TRBD1. CDR3 size: 16 residues. Germline V gene sequence: CDR1 MNHEY, CDR2 SVGAGI. With V trimmed by 0 bases and J by 6 bases, 8 bases remained unmatched. The CDR3 protein is CASSYSKGAGSQPQHF. Here the CDR3 DNA reads TGTGCCAGCAGTTACTCGAAGGGGGCAGGAAGTCAGCCCCAGCATTTT.

The J gene is TRBJ2-7, the V gene TRBV7-2; 8 bases agree with TRBD2. Trimming at V came to 5 bases and at J to 7 bases, leaving 13 bases not matched to a gene. The CDR3 has 15 amino acids. Germline V gives CDR1 SGHTA, CDR2 FQGNSA. CDR3 amino acids: CASSPPTSVLLEQYF. Here the CDR3 DNA reads TGTGCCAGCAGCCCCCCGACTAGCGTTCTATTAGAGCAGTACTTC.

The J gene is TRBJ2-7, the V gene TRBV4-2; TRBD1 matches at 7 bases. Germline assignment: CDR1 LGHNA and CDR2 YNFKEQ. The CDR3 covers 15 residues. The V and J ends lost 2 bases and 6 bases, in that order; junction bases with no gene match: 10. This chain's CDR3 is CASSQTPGGTGEQYF. In DNA, the CDR3 is TGTGCCAGCAGCCAAACCCCAGGGGGTACTGGCGAGCAGTACTTC.

This chain links TRBV6-1 with TRBJ2-4, with TRBD2 as a possible D gene (5 bases). The V gene's germline CDR1 is MNHNS and CDR2 SASEGT. This CDR3 contains 16 residues. Trimming took off 2 bases at V and 1 base at J, with 12 bases between the two ends. The CDR3 loop reads CASSELERIAKNIQYF. DNA for the CDR3: TGTGCCAGCAGTGAATTGGAGCGGATTGCCAAAAACATTCAGTACTTC.

This clone was picked up one time. The chain links TRBV28 to TRBJ1-6; 9 bases are a match to TRBD1. The CDR3 contains 15 residues. J gave up 5 bases and V 5 bases, and 4 bases lay outside the gene matches. Germline V gene sequence: CDR1 MDHEN, CDR2 SYDVKM. This chain's CDR3 is CASSPGQGHNSPLHF. CDR3 coding DNA: TGTGCCAGCAGTCCGGGACAGGGCCATAATTCACCCCTCCACTTT.

The chain uses TRBV12-5 and TRBJ1-1; no clear D gene. This CDR3 contains 13 residues. Trimming shortened V by 7 bases and J by 3 bases, and 12 bases separated the two germline ends. Looked up from germline, CDR1 is LGHNT and CDR2 is FRNRAP. The CDR3: CASAADGDTEAFF. Here the CDR3 DNA reads TGTGCTAGTGCCGCAGACGGGGACACTGAAGCTTTCTTT.

The rearrangement uses TRBV10-1 and TRBJ2-2; TRBD2 agrees at 8 bases. V lost 8 bases, J lost 1 base, and 3 bases stayed unmatched. Germline lookup yields CDR1 WNHNN and CDR2 SYGVQD (reference sequence). CDR3 length equals 14 residues. This CDR3 reads CASRAGVNTGELFF. The CDR3 DNA reads as TGCGCCAGCCGAGCGGGGGTGAACACCGGGGAGCTGTTTTTT.